This T cell receptor (beta chain) is from a study of cytomegalovirus exposure and HLA in healthy donors. Overall study findings and caveats: Highly shared sequence variants in one cluster were likely a sequencing artifact.

Concerning this clone: Its antigen is still unknown.

The trim removed 2 bases at V and 4 bases at J, leaving 7 bases unmatched. Germline V gene sequence: CDR1 SEHNR, CDR2 FQNEAQ (reference sequence). The CDR3 is 15 residues long. This PCR relied on a set of 60 Vbeta primers and 13 Jbeta primers. The assay was immunoSEQ multiplex PCR, and TCRdb's table has in-frame clones only and misses some. The sample records more than 140,000 clones, 64% being singletons. V usage is TRBV7-9 and J usage is TRBJ1-2; 7 bases line up with TRBD1. The origin of this receptor is a woman aged 25 to 39 in good health and CMV-seropositive. Sequencing input: PBMCs. The CDR3 here is CASSLLAGTAYGYTF. CDR3 bases: TGTGCCAGCAGCTTATTAGCCGGGACAGCCTATGGCTACACCTTC. Drawing the rest from reference TRBV7-9 and TRBJ1-2, the complete variable domain is DTGVSQNPRHKITKRGQNVTFRCDPISEHNRLYWYRQTLGQGPEFLTYFQNEAQLEKSRLLSDRFSAERPKGSFSTLEIQRTEQGDSAMYLCASSLLAGTAYGYTFGSGTRLTVV.